This T cell receptor (beta chain) was sequenced during a study of blood T cells in healthy people across ages. Germline CDR1 is MNHEY and CDR2 is SMNVEV (reference sequence). V lost 4 bases and J lost 13; bases outside the gene matches: 7. CDR3 length equals 12 residues. Study findings and constraints: Nothing was known about donor CMV status, and this possibly confounded expanded clonotype changes.

Sample-barcoded 5' priming and a J-beta primer mix drove a second PCR of roughly 6 to 12 cycles. TCRdb independently ran MiXCR on the 5' RACE reads; one entry per CDR3 protein. The table has under 700,000 distinct CDR3 sequences, nearly 25% seen once. A note on this clonotype: The antigen is not known.

The same sample was also used in a study of T cells of mothers and their children. That source reports: Sample barcodes plus 2-4 random nucleotides came from the M1S primer. Sequencing returned over 8 million TCR beta CDR3 reads per mother and around 3 million per child.

The sequenced material came from blood. The rearrangement joins TRBV27 to TRBJ2-5; TRBD2 matches 9 bases. This receptor was obtained from a boy aged 5-17 years in good health. CDR3 residues: CASSSGGRATYF. The CDR3 DNA is TGTGCCAGCAGTTCTGGCGGGAGGGCCACGTACTTC.